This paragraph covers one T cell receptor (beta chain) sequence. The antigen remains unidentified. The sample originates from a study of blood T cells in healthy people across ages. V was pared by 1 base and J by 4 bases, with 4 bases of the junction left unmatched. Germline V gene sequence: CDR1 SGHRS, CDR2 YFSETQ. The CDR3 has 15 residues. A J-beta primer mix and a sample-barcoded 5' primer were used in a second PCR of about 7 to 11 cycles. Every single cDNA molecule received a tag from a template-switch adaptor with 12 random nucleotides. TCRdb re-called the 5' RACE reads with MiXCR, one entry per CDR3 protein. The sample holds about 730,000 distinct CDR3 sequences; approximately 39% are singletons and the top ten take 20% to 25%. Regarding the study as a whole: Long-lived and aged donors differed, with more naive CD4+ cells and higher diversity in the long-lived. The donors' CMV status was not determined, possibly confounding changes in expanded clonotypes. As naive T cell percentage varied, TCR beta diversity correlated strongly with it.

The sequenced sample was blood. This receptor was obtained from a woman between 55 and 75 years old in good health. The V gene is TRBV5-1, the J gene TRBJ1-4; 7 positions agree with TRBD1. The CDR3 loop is CASSLTGDGNEKLFF. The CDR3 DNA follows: TGCGCCAGCAGCTTGACAGGGGACGGTAATGAAAAACTGTTTTTT.